This is a list of T cell receptor beta chains from one sample in a study of T cell responses to AZD1222 COVID-19 vaccine. Sequencing was performed with immunoSEQ multiplex PCR; in TCRdb, only in-frame clones are kept and a portion is missing. In the table there are more than 15,000 clones, 85% to 90% of which are singletons. The sequencing here drew on peripheral blood, taken 28 days after the second AZD1222 dose. These receptors originate from an adult who received the AZD1222 COVID-19 vaccine. Each CDR3 is given with its conserved first and last residue. A D gene is named only where the DNA matches it firmly. Size is stated for part of the rows, as once, few or many counts, or as a class when the clone is expanded.

V: TRBV5-1; size: NA; J: TRBJ2-3; D: NA; CDR3: CASSLVRTTDTQYF; DNA: TGCGCCAGCAGCTTGGTGCGCACCACAGATACGCAGTATTTT
V: TRBV2; size: NA; J: TRBJ2-3; D: NA; CDR3: CASSYYRVSTDTQYF; DNA: TGTGCCAGCAGTTATTACAGGGTCAGCACAGATACGCAGTATTTT
V: TRBV28; size: few; J: TRBJ1-2; D: NA; CDR3: CASNLEGSALHGYTF; DNA: TGTGCCAGCAACCTAGAGGGTTCCGCCCTACATGGCTACACCTTC
V: TRBV19; size: once; J: TRBJ1-4; D: NA; CDR3: CASSIGRDEKLFF; DNA: TGTGCCAGTAGTATCGGCAGGGATGAAAAACTGTTTTTT
V: TRBV6-2/TRBV6-3; size: few; J: TRBJ1-1; D: NA; CDR3: CASSSWLNTEAFF; DNA: TGTGCCAGCAGTTCGTGGTTGAACACTGAAGCTTTCTTT
V: TRBV12-3/TRBV12-4; size: NA; J: TRBJ2-3; D: NA; CDR3: CASSREAPDTQYF; DNA: TGTGCCAGCAGTAGGGAGGCCCCAGATACGCAGTATTTT
V: TRBV12-3/TRBV12-4; size: NA; J: TRBJ2-1; D: NA; CDR3: CASSFGNNEQFF; DNA: TGTGCCAGCAGTTTCGGGAACAATGAGCAGTTCTTC
V: TRBV18; size: NA; J: TRBJ1-6; D: NA; CDR3: CASSPGGGVNSPLHF; DNA: TGTGCCAGCTCACCCGGGGGAGGTGTCAATTCACCCCTCCACTTT
V: TRBV2; size: NA; J: TRBJ2-1; D: NA; CDR3: CASSSESPYNEQFF; DNA: TGTGCCAGTTCCTCAGAGTCCCCTTACAATGAGCAGTTCTTC
V: TRBV3-1/TRBV3-2; size: NA; J: TRBJ2-3; D: TRBD2; CDR3: CASTRSSSGSTDTQYF; DNA: TGTGCCAGCACCCGCAGTAGTAGCGGGAGCACAGATACGCAGTATTTT
V: TRBV5-8; size: NA; J: TRBJ1-5; D: NA; CDR3: CASSLLSGNQPQHF; DNA: TGTGCCAGCAGCTTGTTATCCGGCAATCAGCCCCAGCATTTT
V: TRBV10-3; size: NA; J: TRBJ2-1; D: TRBD2; CDR3: CAISGGTSGHNEQFF; DNA: TGTGCCATCAGTGGGGGGACTAGCGGGCACAATGAGCAGTTCTTC
V: TRBV19; size: NA; J: TRBJ2-6; D: NA; CDR3: CASREGQPGANVLTF; DNA: TGTGCCAGTAGGGAGGGACAGCCTGGGGCCAACGTCCTGACTTTC
V: TRBV2; size: NA; J: TRBJ2-7; D: TRBD2; CDR3: CASSDGTSPSYEQYF; DNA: TGTGCCAGCAGTGACGGGACTAGCCCTTCCTACGAGCAGTACTTC
V: TRBV19; size: NA; J: TRBJ2-2; D: NA; CDR3: CASSMGNTGELFF; DNA: TGTGCCAGTAGTATGGGAAACACCGGGGAGCTGTTTTTT
V: TRBV3-1/TRBV3-2; size: NA; J: TRBJ2-2; D: NA; CDR3: CASSSTGPPNTGELFF; DNA: TGTGCCAGCAGCTCAACAGGCCCCCCCAACACCGGGGAGCTGTTTTTT
V: TRBV6-1; size: NA; J: TRBJ2-3; D: NA; CDR3: CASNPQGDTQYF; DNA: TGTGCCAGCAACCCGCAGGGAGATACGCAGTATTTT
V: TRBV30; size: once; J: TRBJ1-2; D: NA; CDR3: CAWTRGPGDYGYTF; DNA: TGTGCCTGGACCCGAGGGCCAGGGGACTATGGCTACACCTTC
V: TRBV21-1; size: NA; J: TRBJ2-3; D: NA; CDR3: CASSGRTELTDTQYF; DNA: TGTGCCAGCAGCGGCAGGACAGAGCTAACAGATACGCAGTATTTT
V: TRBV9; size: NA; J: TRBJ2-3; D: NA; CDR3: CASSVFSQGGTDTQYF; DNA: TGTGCCAGCAGCGTATTTTCCCAGGGTGGGACAGATACGCAGTATTTT
V: TRBV5-1; size: NA; J: TRBJ2-2; D: NA; CDR3: CASSRDPQGPRATGELFF; DNA: TGCGCCAGCAGCAGGGACCCCCAAGGCCCCAGAGCCACCGGGGAGCTGTTTTTT
V: TRBV29-1; size: NA; J: TRBJ1-1; D: NA; CDR3: CSVDPGGIRGTEAFF; DNA: TGCAGCGTTGATCCCGGGGGGATAAGGGGCACTGAAGCTTTCTTT
V: TRBV6-4; size: few; J: TRBJ1-1; D: NA; CDR3: CASSDRPGEKAFF; DNA: TGTGCCAGCAGTGACCGCCCGGGGGAGAAAGCTTTCTTT
V: TRBV7-2; size: large; J: TRBJ2-3; D: NA; CDR3: CASSAPRPDTQYF; DNA: TGTGCCAGCAGCGCCCCTAGACCAGATACGCAGTATTTT
V: TRBV3-1/TRBV3-2; size: NA; J: TRBJ2-7; D: NA; CDR3: CASSLRPAGEQYF; DNA: TGTGCCAGCAGCCTGCGGCCCGCGGGTGAGCAGTACTTC
V: TRBV19; size: large; J: TRBJ1-1; D: NA; CDR3: CASSTTPRILNTEAFF; DNA: TGTGCCAGTAGTACTACTCCACGGATATTGAACACTGAAGCTTTCTTT
V: TRBV9; size: NA; J: TRBJ2-5; D: TRBD2; CDR3: CASSAGTSGYQETQYF; DNA: TGTGCCAGCAGCGCCGGGACTAGCGGCTACCAAGAGACCCAGTACTTC
V: TRBV28; size: NA; J: TRBJ1-4; D: NA; CDR3: CASLGGEKLFF; DNA: TGTGCCAGCCTGGGGGGGGAAAAACTGTTTTTT
V: TRBV7-3; size: NA; J: TRBJ2-5; D: NA; CDR3: CASSIGPGETQYF; DNA: TGTGCCAGCAGCATCGGGCCCGGGGAGACCCAGTACTTC
V: TRBV20-1; size: once; J: TRBJ1-6; D: TRBD1; CDR3: CSASENRGWNSPLHF; DNA: TGCAGTGCTAGTGAGAACAGGGGCTGGAATTCACCCCTCCACTTT
V: TRBV5-4; size: NA; J: TRBJ2-7; D: NA; CDR3: CASSRQGSYEQYF; DNA: TGTGCCAGCAGCCGGCAGGGGTCCTACGAGCAGTACTTC
V: TRBV7-2; size: NA; J: TRBJ2-1; D: NA; CDR3: CASSFTHSNNEQFF; DNA: TGTGCCAGCAGCTTCACCCACTCGAACAATGAGCAGTTCTTC
V: TRBV3-1/TRBV3-2; size: NA; J: TRBJ2-3; D: NA; CDR3: CASSQESIDTQYF; DNA: TGTGCCAGCAGCCAAGAGAGCATTGATACGCAGTATTTT
V: TRBV5-1; size: NA; J: TRBJ2-1; D: NA; CDR3: CASSLDDPTYNEQFF; DNA: TGCGCCAGCAGCTTAGACGACCCGACCTACAATGAGCAGTTCTTC
V: TRBV18; size: NA; J: TRBJ1-2; D: TRBD1; CDR3: CASSPSGQREYYGYTF; DNA: TGTGCCAGCTCACCGTCGGGACAGCGTGAATATTATGGCTACACCTTC
V: TRBV28; size: NA; J: TRBJ2-3; D: NA; CDR3: CASSLMTTSTDTQYF; DNA: TGTGCCAGCAGTTTAATGACAACTAGCACAGATACGCAGTATTTT
V: TRBV5-1; size: NA; J: TRBJ1-5; D: NA; CDR3: CASSAWGPYSNQPQHF; DNA: TGCGCCAGCAGTGCCTGGGGGCCTTATAGCAATCAGCCCCAGCATTTT
V: TRBV18; size: NA; J: TRBJ2-1; D: NA; CDR3: CASSPPLSEQFF; DNA: TGTGCCAGCTCACCACCCCTGAGTGAGCAGTTCTTC
V: TRBV5-4; size: NA; J: TRBJ2-2; D: NA; CDR3: CASTKSRQKGELFF; DNA: TGTGCCAGCACCAAATCCAGGCAAAAGGGGGAGCTGTTTTTT
V: TRBV19; size: NA; J: TRBJ1-5; D: NA; CDR3: CAETRRSRNNQPQHF; DNA: TGTGCCGAGACCCGGCGGTCCAGAAACAATCAGCCCCAGCATTTT
V: TRBV29-1; size: NA; J: TRBJ2-2; D: NA; CDR3: CSVARGRNTGELFF; DNA: TGCAGCGTTGCCCGAGGGAGGAACACCGGGGAGCTGTTTTTT
V: TRBV10-3; size: NA; J: TRBJ2-7; D: TRBD2; CDR3: CAISQREGTHEQYF; DNA: TGTGCCATCAGTCAGCGGGAGGGCACACACGAGCAGTACTTC
V: TRBV29-1; size: NA; J: TRBJ2-6; D: NA; CDR3: CSVHSSGANVLTF; DNA: TGCAGCGTCCATTCCTCTGGGGCCAACGTCCTGACTTTC
V: TRBV10-2; size: NA; J: TRBJ1-5; D: TRBD1; CDR3: CASSESQGATNQPQHF; DNA: TGCGCCAGCAGTGAGTCCCAGGGGGCGACCAATCAGCCCCAGCATTTT
V: TRBV6-4; size: NA; J: TRBJ1-5; D: NA; CDR3: CASSARPKPQHF; DNA: TGTGCCAGCAGTGCACGGCCGAAGCCCCAGCATTTT
V: TRBV29-1; size: once; J: TRBJ2-5; D: NA; CDR3: CSVEDGFFSGETQYF; DNA: TGCAGCGTTGAAGATGGATTTTTCTCTGGCGAGACCCAGTACTTC
V: TRBV9; size: NA; J: TRBJ2-3; D: NA; CDR3: CASSPSGTDTQYF; DNA: TGTGCCAGCAGCCCTAGCGGCACAGATACGCAGTATTTT
V: TRBV7-2; size: NA; J: TRBJ1-5; D: TRBD1; CDR3: CASSLGTGMGNQPQHF; DNA: TGTGCCAGCAGCTTAGGGACAGGGATGGGCAATCAGCCCCAGCATTTT
V: TRBV30; size: NA; J: TRBJ2-2; D: NA; CDR3: CAWSRGRGGTGELFF; DNA: TGTGCCTGGAGTCGGGGCAGGGGCGGCACCGGGGAGCTGTTTTTT
V: TRBV19; size: NA; J: TRBJ2-3; D: NA; CDR3: CATTQRRGDTQYF; DNA: TGTGCCACAACCCAGCGGAGGGGAGATACGCAGTATTTT
V: TRBV3-1/TRBV3-2; size: NA; J: TRBJ2-7; D: TRBD2; CDR3: CASSVGLAHHSYEQYF; DNA: TGTGCCAGCAGTGTCGGACTAGCGCACCACTCCTACGAGCAGTACTTC
V: TRBV27; size: NA; J: TRBJ1-5; D: NA; CDR3: CASSRAGRPSNQPQHF; DNA: TGTGCCAGCAGCAGGGCAGGGAGACCTAGCAATCAGCCCCAGCATTTT
V: TRBV6-5; size: NA; J: TRBJ1-2; D: NA; CDR3: CATRVRADLYGYTF; DNA: TGTGCCACCCGCGTCAGGGCGGACCTATATGGCTACACCTTC
V: TRBV24-1; size: NA; J: TRBJ2-1; D: TRBD1; CDR3: CATEGWGQPTGEQFF; DNA: TGTGCCACCGAGGGGTGGGGACAGCCCACGGGTGAGCAGTTCTTC
V: TRBV12-5; size: NA; J: TRBJ1-1; D: NA; CDR3: CASGFEQNTEAFF; DNA: TGTGCTAGTGGTTTCGAACAGAACACTGAAGCTTTCTTT
V: TRBV19; size: NA; J: TRBJ1-5; D: NA; CDR3: CASSITLLYSNQPQHF; DNA: TGTGCCAGTAGTATAACCCTTCTCTATAGCAATCAGCCCCAGCATTTT
V: TRBV4-1; size: NA; J: TRBJ1-4; D: TRBD1; CDR3: CASSQQTGSEKLFF; DNA: TGCGCCAGCAGCCAACAGACAGGGTCTGAAAAACTGTTTTTT